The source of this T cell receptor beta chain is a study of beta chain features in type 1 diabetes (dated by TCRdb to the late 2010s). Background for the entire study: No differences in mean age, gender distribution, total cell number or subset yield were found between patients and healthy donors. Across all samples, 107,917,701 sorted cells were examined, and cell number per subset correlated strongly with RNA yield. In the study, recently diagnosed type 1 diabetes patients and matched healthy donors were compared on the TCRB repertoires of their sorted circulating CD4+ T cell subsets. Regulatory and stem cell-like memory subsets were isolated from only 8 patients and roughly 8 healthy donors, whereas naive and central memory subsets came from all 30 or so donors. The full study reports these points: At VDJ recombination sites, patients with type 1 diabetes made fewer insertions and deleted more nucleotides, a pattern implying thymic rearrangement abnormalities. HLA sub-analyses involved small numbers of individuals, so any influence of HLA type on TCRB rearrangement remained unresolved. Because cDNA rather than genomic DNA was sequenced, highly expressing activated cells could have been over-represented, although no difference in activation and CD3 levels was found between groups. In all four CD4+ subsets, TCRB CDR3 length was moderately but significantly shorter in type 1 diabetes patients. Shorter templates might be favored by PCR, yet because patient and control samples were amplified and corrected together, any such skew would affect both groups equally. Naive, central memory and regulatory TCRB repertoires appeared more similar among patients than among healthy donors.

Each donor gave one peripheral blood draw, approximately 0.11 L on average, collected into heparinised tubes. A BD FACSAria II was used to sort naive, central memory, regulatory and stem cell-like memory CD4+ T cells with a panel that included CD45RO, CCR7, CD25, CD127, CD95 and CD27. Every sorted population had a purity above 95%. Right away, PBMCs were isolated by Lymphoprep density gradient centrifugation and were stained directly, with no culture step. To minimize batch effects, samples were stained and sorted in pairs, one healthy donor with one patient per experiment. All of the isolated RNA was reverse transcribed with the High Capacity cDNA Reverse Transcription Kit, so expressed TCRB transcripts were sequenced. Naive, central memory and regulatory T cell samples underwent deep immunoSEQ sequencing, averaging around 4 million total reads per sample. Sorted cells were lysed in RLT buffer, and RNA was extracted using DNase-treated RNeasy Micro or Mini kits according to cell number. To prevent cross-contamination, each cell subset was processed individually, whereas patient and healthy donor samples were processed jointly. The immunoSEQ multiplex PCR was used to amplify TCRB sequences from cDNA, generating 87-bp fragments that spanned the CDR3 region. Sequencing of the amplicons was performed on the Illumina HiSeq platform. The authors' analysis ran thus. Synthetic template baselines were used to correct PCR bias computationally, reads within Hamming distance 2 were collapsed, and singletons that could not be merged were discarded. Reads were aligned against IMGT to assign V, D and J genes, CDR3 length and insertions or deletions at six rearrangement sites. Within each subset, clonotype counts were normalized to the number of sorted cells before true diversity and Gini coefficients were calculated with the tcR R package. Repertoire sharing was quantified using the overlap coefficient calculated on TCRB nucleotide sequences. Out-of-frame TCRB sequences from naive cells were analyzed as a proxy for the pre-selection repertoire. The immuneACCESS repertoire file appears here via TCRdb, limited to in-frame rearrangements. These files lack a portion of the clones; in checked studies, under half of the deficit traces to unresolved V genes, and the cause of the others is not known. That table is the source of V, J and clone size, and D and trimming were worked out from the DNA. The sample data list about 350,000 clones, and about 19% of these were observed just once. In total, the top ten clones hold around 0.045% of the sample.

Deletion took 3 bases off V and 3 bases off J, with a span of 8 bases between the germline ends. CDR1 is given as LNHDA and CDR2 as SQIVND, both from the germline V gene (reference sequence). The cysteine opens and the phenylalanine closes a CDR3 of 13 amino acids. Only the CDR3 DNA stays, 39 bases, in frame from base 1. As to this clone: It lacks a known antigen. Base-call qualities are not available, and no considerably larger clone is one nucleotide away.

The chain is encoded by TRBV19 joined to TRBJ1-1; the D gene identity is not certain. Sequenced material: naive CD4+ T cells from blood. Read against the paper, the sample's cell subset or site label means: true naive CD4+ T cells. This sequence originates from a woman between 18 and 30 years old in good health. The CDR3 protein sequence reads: CASSIREDTEAFF. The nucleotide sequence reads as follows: TGTGCCAGTAGTATTAGGGAGGACACTGAAGCTTTCTTT.